The 2 T cell receptor beta chains below come from one sample, sequenced in a study of cytomegalovirus exposure and HLA in healthy donors. The PCR used 60 Vbeta and 13 Jbeta primers. Assay: immunoSEQ multiplex PCR; the TCRdb copy retains only in-frame clones and omits some. The specimen's table records over 45,000 clones. Sequencing input: PBMCs. The receptors stem from a young woman in good health and CMV-seronegative.

The chain couples TRBV5-1 to TRBJ2-7, with D tentatively TRBD1 (6 bases). V was clipped by 0 bases and J by 2 bases, with 12 bases between them. Germline V lookup: CDR1 SGHRS, CDR2 YFSETQ. This CDR3 has 15 amino acids. CDR3 in amino acids: CASSLGQVPPYEQYF. In DNA form, the CDR3 reads TGCGCCAGCAGCTTGGGACAGGTCCCCCCCTACGAGCAGTACTTC. Variable domain in full (rest from reference TRBV5-1 and TRBJ2-7): KAGVTQTPRYLIKTRGQQVTLSCSPISGHRSVSWYQQTPGQGLQFLFEYFSETQRNKGNFPGRFSGRQFSNSRSEMNVSTLELGDSALYLCASSLGQVPPYEQYFGPGTRLTVT.

The chain recombines TRBV29-1 with TRBJ2-7; weak D call: TRBD1 (6 bases). Germline-derived CDR1 and CDR2 are SQVTM and ANQGSEA. V was trimmed by 3 bases and J by 6 bases, leaving 15 bases between them. The CDR3 loop spans 13 amino acids. CDR3 sequence (DNA): TGCAGCGTTGATACAGGGACGTCGGGCGAGCAGTACTTC. It yields the protein CSVDTGTSGEQYF.